This paragraph covers one T cell receptor beta chain sequence. The antigen it binds to is not known. No quality values exist for individual bases; no much larger clone is one base distant. CDR1 and CDR2, looked up from the germline V gene, are SGHTA and FQGNSA. From cysteine to phenylalanine, the CDR3 is 14 amino acids long. Only the CDR3 region is kept as DNA, spanning 42 bases read in frame from base 1. Unmatched junction bases come to 7, with V trimmed by 3 bases and J by 7 bases. The data are from a study of OX40 agonist ivuxolimab in advanced cancers. Turning to the overall study: Ivuxolimab was an agonistic, fully human IgG2 monoclonal antibody directed against OX40 (CD134), a costimulatory receptor. Intravenous ivuxolimab was administered to patients every 2 weeks at six dose levels: 0.01, 0.1, 0.3, 1.5, 3 and 10 mg/kg. Of the 50 to 55 dose-escalation patients, hepatocellular carcinoma was present in around 20, melanoma in around 15, renal cell carcinoma in 9 and head and neck cancer in 9. In the dose-escalation cohort, 82.7% of patients were male, and the mean age was around 60 years, with a range of about 23 to 90. Patients were allowed to have had prior anti-PD-1, anti-PD-L1 or anti-CTLA-4 therapy, and roughly 40% of the dose-escalation patients had previously received checkpoint inhibitors. Partial responses occurred in three dose-escalation patients, of whom one had hepatocellular carcinoma and two had cutaneous melanoma. The point of sequencing TCRbeta in the periphery was to test whether ivuxolimab changed TCR sequence diversity and drove clonal T-cell expansion. The paper covers the monotherapy dose-escalation part of the phase I ivuxolimab trial, which included N ≈ 50 patients. Broad study findings and their caveats: Low levels of normalized T-cell clonal expansion were also seen in some patients who did not respond. Partial responders in the 0.1-3.0 mg/kg groups had among the lowest normalized peripheral clonal expansion, especially among CD8+ T cells. After ivuxolimab, expanded clones were on average more numerous among CD8+ T cells than among CD4+ T cells. The antigen specificity of the clonally expanded peripheral T cells was not determined. At doses of 0.1 to 3.0 mg/kg, clonal expansion of both CD4+ and CD8+ blood T cells was observed from baseline to week 6.

For sequencing of the TCRbeta CDR3 region, genomic DNA was extracted from the sorted cells. The immunoSEQ Assay was used for sequencing of TCRbeta CDR3 regions. What TCRdb holds here is the immuneACCESS table cut down to in-frame rearrangements. Part of the clones is not present; checked against another copy, under half of the missing clones reflect an unresolved V gene, and the others are unexplained. Within this sample are nearly 60,000 clones, with over 70% of them counted one time only. Jointly, the top ten make up over 3% of the sample. Patients with a history of autoimmune disease or receiving systemic immunosuppression were excluded from the trial. Peripheral blood for TCR sequencing was collected from all dose cohorts at baseline, on cycle 4 day 1, and on cycle 7 day 1. The samples were drawn from a first-in-human, open-label, multicenter phase I dose-escalation trial of ivuxolimab. Adults with locally advanced or metastatic melanoma, renal cell carcinoma, hepatocellular carcinoma or head and neck squamous cell carcinoma were enrolled in the trial. Before TCR sequencing, CD4+ T cells and CD8+ T cells were sorted from peripheral blood as separate populations.

The receptor was derived from an adult with an advanced solid tumor such as melanoma, head and neck, liver or kidney cancer. The sequence links TRBV7-2 to TRBJ2-7, with 9 bases matching TRBD1. The material was CD4+ or CD8+ T cells sorted from blood, obtained in a trial of the OX40 agonist ivuxolimab. The CDR3 region reads CASSFGTGPKEQYF. The nucleotide sequence reads as follows: TGTGCCAGCAGCTTCGGGACAGGGCCGAAAGAGCAGTACTTC.